A single T cell receptor (beta chain) is shown here with its context. Its target is not known. These data are taken from a study of CD8+ T cells in alopecia areata. Turning to the study itself: Percent affected scalp area, the SALT score, rated treated patients' severity.

cDNA reverse transcribed from extracted RNA served as the sequencing template. Clones were sequenced by immunoSEQ multiplex PCR, and TCRdb holds only the in-frame ones, with some missing. The repertoire holds around 180,000 clones, with around three fifths as singletons. Notes on the study in general: Having just one nonresponder leaves the connection between baseline CD8+ expansion and response unresolved. Across lesional scalp, and particularly alopecia totalis/universalis, clonality surpassed that of normal scalp.

Treatment defined: oral pan-JAK inhibitor, 5-10 mg twice daily. Obtained from alopecia areata patients were lesional scalp punch biopsies along with peripheral blood. Between the trimmed V and J ends, which lost 1 base and 4 bases, there was a span of 10 bases. The germline CDR1 and CDR2 sequences are SGHDN and FVKESK. This CDR3 has 14 residues. This material consisted of CD4+ T cells sorted from blood, taken around week 49, from a patient treated with tofacitinib. The sequence was obtained from a human donor with alopecia areata. The J gene is TRBJ1-1, the V gene TRBV14, with a possible D match to TRBD1 (6 bases). The CDR3 here is CASSQVAGATEAFF. The CDR3 DNA is TGTGCCAGCAGCCAAGTAGCGGGGGCCACTGAAGCTTTCTTT.